This is a list of T cell receptor beta chains from one sample in a study of cytomegalovirus exposure and HLA in healthy donors. The table came from immunoSEQ multiplex PCR; TCRdb's copy has only in-frame clones and leaves some out. The table records 250,000 to 400,000 clones, 88% of them present only once. Source material: PBMCs. All receptors derive from a man younger than 40 in good health and CMV-seronegative. The CDR3 runs from the conserved cysteine through the conserved F or W. The D gene is left open where the match is weak. Expanded clones are given a class, and other clones once, few, many or no size at all.

j_call: TRBJ1-2
v_call: TRBV2
d_call: -
clone_size: few
cdr3_nt: TGTGCCAGCAGTGTAAGGGAGACATACTATGGCTACACCTTC
cdr3_aa: CASSVRETYYGYTF

j_call: TRBJ1-2
v_call: TRBV11-2
d_call: -
clone_size: -
cdr3_nt: TGTGCCAGCAGCTTAGAACGTCAGGGGTATGGCTACACCTTC
cdr3_aa: CASSLERQGYGYTF

j_call: TRBJ1-1
v_call: TRBV4-3
d_call: TRBD1
clone_size: -
cdr3_nt: TGCGCCAGCAGCCTAGGACAGGGCGCTGAAGCTTTCTTT
cdr3_aa: CASSLGQGAEAFF

j_call: TRBJ2-2
v_call: TRBV19
d_call: TRBD1
clone_size: -
cdr3_nt: TGTGCCAGTCGACAGGGTGGAAACACCGGGGAGCTGTTTTTT
cdr3_aa: CASRQGGNTGELFF

j_call: TRBJ1-2
v_call: TRBV5-5
d_call: -
clone_size: -
cdr3_nt: TGTGCCAGCACCTACTCCGGGGGGGCCTATGGCTACACCTTC
cdr3_aa: CASTYSGGAYGYTF

j_call: TRBJ2-7
v_call: TRBV11-2
d_call: TRBD2
clone_size: -
cdr3_nt: TGTGCCAGCAGCTTATGGGGAGGCGGGGGAGGAGGGGAGCAGTACTTC
cdr3_aa: CASSLWGGGGGGEQYF

j_call: TRBJ1-1
v_call: TRBV7-9
d_call: -
clone_size: -
cdr3_nt: TGTGCCAGCAGCCCCCACCAGGGTAGAGCTTTCTTT
cdr3_aa: CASSPHQGRAFF

j_call: TRBJ1-1
v_call: TRBV6-1
d_call: -
clone_size: -
cdr3_nt: TGTGCCAGCACCCTCCGCGGGGGGCCGGGGCAAGCTTTCTTT
cdr3_aa: CASTLRGGPGQAFF

j_call: TRBJ2-5
v_call: TRBV6-4
d_call: -
clone_size: -
cdr3_nt: TGTGCCAGCAGTGACAGGGGTGGAGAGACCCAGTACTTC
cdr3_aa: CASSDRGGETQYF

j_call: TRBJ1-2
v_call: TRBV9
d_call: TRBD1
clone_size: -
cdr3_nt: TGTGCCAGCAGCTCTGACAGGGGGTATGGCTACACCTTC
cdr3_aa: CASSSDRGYGYTF

j_call: TRBJ1-4
v_call: TRBV9
d_call: TRBD1
clone_size: -
cdr3_nt: TGTGCCAGCAGCGTGGGACAGGGGCCTACCCTTTCAGGAAAACTGTTTTTT
cdr3_aa: CASSVGQGPTLSGKLFF

j_call: TRBJ1-1
v_call: TRBV6-6
d_call: -
clone_size: few
cdr3_nt: TGTGCCAGCAGCTGGACAGAGCGCACTGAAGCTTTCTTT
cdr3_aa: CASSWTERTEAFF

j_call: TRBJ1-5
v_call: TRBV6-4
d_call: TRBD1
clone_size: -
cdr3_nt: TGTGCCAGCAGTGACTGGAGGGGGCTCGACGATCAGCCCCAGCATTTT
cdr3_aa: CASSDWRGLDDQPQHF

j_call: TRBJ2-5
v_call: TRBV5-6
d_call: TRBD1
clone_size: -
cdr3_nt: TGTGCCAGCAGTTGGCAGGGGGCCCGGGAGACCCAGTACTTC
cdr3_aa: CASSWQGARETQYF

j_call: TRBJ2-3
v_call: TRBV6-1
d_call: TRBD1
clone_size: -
cdr3_nt: TGTGCCAGCAGGGGACAGGGGGCTGTAGATACGCAGTATTTT
cdr3_aa: CASRGQGAVDTQYF

j_call: TRBJ1-3
v_call: TRBV5-6
d_call: -
clone_size: -
cdr3_nt: TGTGCCAGCAGCTATACAGGGTCGTCTGGAAACACCATATATTTT
cdr3_aa: CASSYTGSSGNTIYF

j_call: TRBJ1-3
v_call: TRBV30
d_call: -
clone_size: -
cdr3_nt: TGTGCCTGGAGGCCAGGCCCACTCTCTGGAAACACCATATATTTT
cdr3_aa: CAWRPGPLSGNTIYF

j_call: TRBJ2-5
v_call: TRBV27
d_call: TRBD1
clone_size: -
cdr3_nt: TGTGCCAGCAGTTTATTGGGACAGGGTCACGAGACCCAGTACTTC
cdr3_aa: CASSLLGQGHETQYF

j_call: TRBJ1-1
v_call: TRBV28
d_call: -
clone_size: -
cdr3_nt: TGTGCCAGCAGACTCAGACAAGTACTCATGAACACTGAAGCTTTCTTT
cdr3_aa: CASRLRQVLMNTEAFF

j_call: TRBJ1-3
v_call: TRBV21-1
d_call: -
clone_size: once
cdr3_nt: TGTGCCAGCACCCCCAGGGCTGGAAACACCATATATTTT
cdr3_aa: CASTPRAGNTIYF

j_call: TRBJ1-4
v_call: TRBV10-3
d_call: TRBD1
clone_size: -
cdr3_nt: TGTGCCATCAGCGGAGGGGAAACGGGACAGCGGAGGGCTAATGAAAAACTGTTTTTT
cdr3_aa: CAISGGETGQRRANEKLFF

j_call: TRBJ2-2
v_call: TRBV6-5
d_call: TRBD2
clone_size: -
cdr3_nt: TGTGCCAGCAGGACTAGCGGGAACACCGGGGAGCTGTTTTTT
cdr3_aa: CASRTSGNTGELFF

j_call: TRBJ2-7
v_call: TRBV18
d_call: TRBD2
clone_size: -
cdr3_nt: TGTGCCAGCTCACGAGAGACTAGCGGGCGCTCCTACGAGCAGTACTTC
cdr3_aa: CASSRETSGRSYEQYF

j_call: TRBJ1-1
v_call: TRBV10-3
d_call: -
clone_size: -
cdr3_nt: TGTGCCATCAGTGGGGAGTCCCTTGAAGCTTTCTTT
cdr3_aa: CAISGESLEAFF

j_call: TRBJ1-4
v_call: TRBV6-5
d_call: -
clone_size: -
cdr3_nt: TGTGCCAGCAGTTACTCGCCTCAGGGGAATAATGAAAAACTGTTTTTT
cdr3_aa: CASSYSPQGNNEKLFF

j_call: TRBJ2-7
v_call: TRBV6-6
d_call: -
clone_size: -
cdr3_nt: TGTGCCAGCAGTTACTCGATAGGGGGCGAGCAGTACTTC
cdr3_aa: CASSYSIGGEQYF

j_call: TRBJ1-2
v_call: TRBV9
d_call: TRBD1
clone_size: -
cdr3_nt: TGTGCCAGCAGCGCCACGCAGACAGGGCGAGGCTACACCTTC
cdr3_aa: CASSATQTGRGYTF